These 2 T cell receptor beta chains were sequenced from one sample in a study of T cells in Graves' hyperthyroidism and ophthalmopathy. TCR beta CDR3 region amplification was performed from RNA transcripts. The HTBI set primed first-round TCR CDR3 RT-PCR. Using its own MiXCR run on the multiplex PCR reads, TCRdb lists one record per CDR3 protein. The profile shows around 700,000 distinct CDR3 sequences, just over 35% of them singletons. The sample comprised blood. The source of these receptors is a woman between 35 and 50 years old with Graves' hyperthyroidism.

This clonotype came up a few times. The chain employs TRBV9 and TRBJ1-2, with D maybe TRBD1 (5 bases). The CDR3 totals 15 residues. V lost 5 bases and J 6 bases, leaving 20 bases between the germline ends. In germline, CDR1 is SGDLS, CDR2 YYNGEE. CDR3 in DNA: TGTGCCAGCAGTTACTTGACAGCTGGGGGAAATGGCTACACCTTC. Amino acid sequence: CASSYLTAGGNGYTF.

The table lists this clonotype with a few counts. This chain joins TRBV12-3 or TRBV12-4 and TRBJ2-5; the match to TRBD2 covers 9 bases. The CDR3 sequence is 18 residues long. CDR3 bases: TGTGCTAGTGCCAAAAGTGGTAGGCTAGCGGGATTAAAAGAGACCCAGTACTTC. Protein product: CASAKSGRLAGLKETQYF.